This TCR beta chain originates from a study of CD8+CD57+ T cells in acquired aplastic anemia. Study summary: When averaged, DNA from sorted CD4+ and CD8+ cells came to 2.5 to 4 ug.

The template for TCR beta VDJ and CDR3 sequence profiling was genomic DNA. MiXCR, run by TCRdb on the reads, gives a single entry per CDR3 protein. The table shows about 160,000 distinct CDR3 sequences, with 35% to 55% occurring only once. Germline V gene sequence: CDR1 SQVTM, CDR2 ANQGSEA. V gave up 0 bases and J gave up 5 bases, with 16 bases separating them. CDR3 length equals 16 residues. This clonotype came up many times. The antigen remains undetermined. Whole-study findings and limits: Patients showed no significant difference from controls in CD8+ Simpson's diversity.

Sequencing used sorted CD4+, CD8+, or CD8+CD57+ T cells (not recorded which) from PBMCs. J is TRBJ1-4 and V is TRBV29-1; D remains ambiguous. The TCR originated in a human donor in good health. In DNA, the CDR3 is TGCAGCGTTGAAGACGGTTATGGTACAGAGAATGAAAAACTGTTTTTT. Protein sequence: CSVEDGYGTENEKLFF.